This T cell receptor (beta chain) comes out of a study of cytomegalovirus exposure and HLA in healthy donors. Study-wide results and limits: A later analysis revealed that TCR association rates differed between HLA loci, peaking at DRB1 and bottoming out at HLA-C.

Comments on this clone: The antigen remains unidentified.

The PCR made use of 60 Vbeta and 13 Jbeta primers. Here immunoSEQ multiplex PCR was the method, and the copy in TCRdb shows in-frame clones only, minus some. Of over 150,000 clones in the sample, around 65% are singletons; the top ten hold around 3%. The sequence was collected from a woman between 40 and 55 years old in good health and CMV-seropositive. Sequences were obtained from PBMCs.

The CDR3 region is CASSRGQANQPQHF. The CDR3 nucleotides read TGTGCCAGCAGCAGGGGACAGGCAAATCAGCCCCAGCATTTT. The V call is TRBV27, the J call TRBJ1-5; TRBD1 matches 8 bases. The CDR3 spans 14 residues. Per germline, CDR1 MNHEY and CDR2 SMNVEV (reference sequence). V shed 6 bases and J 4 bases; nucleotides not matched to a gene: 5.